Sequencing of this TCR beta chain was carried out in a study of cytomegalovirus exposure and HLA in healthy donors (dated by TCRdb to the late 2010s). Regarding the research as a whole: In an earlier analysis of approximately 640 of the donors, 276 Gb of sequence data and 120 million or so unique TCR beta sequences from roughly 200 million T cells were reported. Alongside the repertoire data, information on donor age, sex, ethnicity and CMV serostatus was compiled. To predict cytomegalovirus infection status, the study combined high-throughput TCR immunosequencing, statistical association of individual TCRs with disease status, and machine learning. In a later analysis, previously published TCR beta repertoires from several hundred donors were re-analyzed and high-resolution HLA genotyping was added so that TCR occurrence patterns could be studied. The later analysis used no new phenotypic data to find candidate immune exposures, relying instead on TCR beta sequences and their occurrence across donors. The study was designed to test whether signatures of past pathogen exposure could be identified by cataloging public T cell receptors. All discovery cohort repertoires had been generated on a single sequencing platform. The number of typed donors differed by locus: about 620-640 for A, B, C, DRB1 and DQB1; roughly 510 for DQA1; around 580 for DPA1; and 450 to 480 for DPB1. Across 300 to 400 genotyped donors of the cohort, an average of approximately 200,000 unique TCR beta nucleotide sequences per donor were sequenced, and about a sixth of those sequences were non-productive. Genome-wide SNP genotypes for about 65% of the 666 donors were used in a later genetic analysis, which treated that subset as a discovery cohort. Along with the roughly 670-subject first cohort, a separate validation cohort of some 130 different subjects was used. A handful of DR-DQ haplotypes were handled as single units for association and clustering because linkage in the cohort was strong. HLA typing covered class I and class II loci at four-digit resolution. To decide whether each TCR beta V gene segment behaved as functional or pseudogenic, an earlier analysis of 587 of the donors relied on high-throughput TCR beta sequencing. The genetic ancestry cluster associated with self-reported Caucasian donors included over 80% of the 350 to 500 genotyped donors. The study used immunosequencing to profile the T cell repertoires of hundreds of subjects and linked those repertoires to cytomegalovirus serostatus. An early release covering roughly 600 HLA-typed donors comprised about 320 gigabases of sequencing data and tens of millions of unique TCR sequences. Study-wide conclusions, independent of this receptor: The only immune exposure information available for the cohort was CMV serostatus. A later analysis associated 16,951 TCR beta sequences with specific HLA alleles at a false discovery rate of 0.05. In a later analysis, several top co-occurrence clusters were reported to appear linked to parvovirus B19, influenza, CMV and Epstein-Barr virus. The study gave a list of about 170 TCR beta chains associated with cytomegalovirus. V-gene and J-gene trimming of TCR beta chains was associated with a missense DCLRE1C variant in a later genetic analysis, and the association was replicated in an independent cohort. In a later analysis, the rate of TCR association differed among HLA loci, with DRB1 alleles having the most associated TCRs and HLA-C alleles having the fewest. This cohort had only TCR beta chains sequenced, and the lack of alpha or paired-chain data limited which features could be detected. In a later analysis, HLA-associated TCR beta chains showed more clonal expansion and lower generation probabilities than non-associated chains that were equally common. Because HLA typing was unavailable for some donors at each locus, only the typed subset was used in association tests. Strong co-occurrence of HLA alleles, especially DR and DQ, made assigning TCR associations to individual alleles difficult. It was suggested by the authors that the approach could potentially be generalized to other disease states and immunological phenotypes. According to a later analysis, most CMV-associated TCR beta chains appeared to be HLA-restricted, and the HLA associations seemed to be driven largely by CMV exposure. An earlier analysis of approximately 500 of the donors showed that most TCR beta V segments appeared in productive rearrangements either about 87% or about 30% of the time, which broadly matched IMGT annotations. The earlier analysis of a few hundred of the donors excluded 15 to 20 rarely observed V segments, including chromosome 9 orphons, because counts were too low. Correlated functional status among segregating V segments might reflect linkage disequilibrium, but an unknown experimental factor could not be ruled out. A later genetic analysis reported fewer N-insertions in productive TCRs among donors in an Asian-associated ancestry cluster than the 666-donor mean. In both the original and validation cohorts, the classifier was reported to diagnose cytomegalovirus status with high specificity and sensitivity. A few of the identified cytomegalovirus-associated TCR beta chains were confirmed in vitro to be specific for cytomegalovirus antigens. Because the 87-base-pair reads could not distinguish some IMGT-functional V segments, including TRBV6-2 and TRBV6-3, those segments were excluded. While some public TCRs were present in many individuals, most TCR sequences turned up only very rarely across donors. A cluster of highly shared sequence variants was judged likely to represent a technical artifact of the sequencing pipeline. A further reported finding was that TCR beta sequences accurately predicted the HLA-A and HLA-B alleles for most subjects in the first cohort. Roughly uniform sequencing depth across donors was assumed in presence/absence analyses, although this assumption may not hold.

Termini included, the CDR3 measures 15 amino acids. This entry keeps only the CDR3 DNA: 45 bases, framed from base 1. The germline V end is reduced by 6 bases and the J end by 4 bases; junction bases left unmatched: 11. For CDR1 and CDR2, the germline V gene (reference sequence) lists MNHNY and SVGAGI. The cohort was made up of 500 to 850 healthy bone marrow donors. At the time of sampling, every cohort member was nominally healthy, though immune exposures that went unrecorded were likely present. The donor was CMV seronegative and belonged to the group of under 400 seronegative cohort members. A peripheral blood sample was collected from each donor, and TCR beta sequencing was performed on peripheral blood mononuclear cells. The Qiagen DNeasy Blood Extraction Kit was used to extract genomic DNA from the blood cell samples. With respect to this clone: The antigen it recognizes is unknown. As the CDR3 is not closed by the conserved phenylalanine or tryptophan, this likely results from a read error.

Libraries were constructed by the immunoSEQ multiplex PCR assay. For the multiplex PCR, a mixture combining 60 forward primers for TCR Vbeta segments and 13 reverse primers for TCR Jbeta segments was used. The CDR3 region of rearranged TCR beta genes was amplified from genomic DNA with a multiplex PCR assay. The Illumina HiSeq System was used to sequence the amplified TCR beta libraries as 87-base-pair reads. The source study handled its data this way. A later analysis tallied roughly 80 million unique TCR beta chains across the 550 to 850 repertoires, and roughly 11 million of those chains were shared by two or more donors. To remove PCR and sequencing errors, raw reads were error-corrected and collapsed into unique sequences using a nearest-neighbor algorithm that merged closely related sequences. V, D and J gene segments were assigned by aligning CDR3 sequences to IMGT reference sequences. For a sequence to be retained, at least a six-nucleotide match to both a V gene segment and a J gene segment was required. A rearrangement was called productive if the CDR3 had no stop codons and remained in frame with V and J, and every other rearrangement was called non-productive. CDR3 was defined according to IMGT convention as the region running from the second conserved V-encoded cysteine to the conserved J-encoded phenylalanine. Sequences without an unambiguous match to a single V gene segment were excluded from the earlier analysis of 450 to 750 of the donors. An earlier analysis of 500 to 700 of the donors classified V segments as functional when productive rearrangements were above 56.7% and as segregating when the standard deviation between donors was above 5%. A statistical classification framework was built for diagnosing cytomegalovirus status from the catalog of TCR beta chain sequences. A later analysis assigned V and J genes by comparing TCR nucleotide sequences with IMGT/GENE-DB human TR gene sequences. The TCRdist pipeline was used in a later analysis to assign CDR3 sequences and most-parsimonious VDJ recombination scenarios. In a later analysis, every TCR beta chain was defined by the combination of its CDR3 amino acid sequence and its V-gene family, and reads without a unique V-gene family were dropped. In a later analysis, a few hundred highly shared, low-generation-probability nucleotide sequences were removed to address suspected cross-contamination and a sequencing artifact. For each public chain, a later analysis derived a clonal expansion index from normalized ranks of inferred template counts within each repertoire. In a later analysis, generation probabilities were computed with a VDJ recombination model fitted to out-of-frame rearrangements, and the resulting probabilities were checked against IGoR. In a later analysis, TCR-TCR, TCR-HLA and TCR-CMV co-occurrence was scored with hypergeometric tests, and a repertoire-size bias correction was applied to TCR pairs. In a later analysis, false discovery rates were estimated by permuting HLA or CMV assignments 20 times. In a later analysis, co-occurring TCRs were grouped using DBSCAN, and TCRdist sequence similarity was added for clustering within HLA-allele-positive subsets. Repertoires with fewer than 30,000 or more than 120,000 public chains, plus five repertoires with anomalous nucleotide sharing, were excluded from co-occurrence clustering. TCRdb took over this immuneACCESS table, retaining in-frame rearrangements with V and J assigned. Such tables are incomplete; in checked studies, under half of the missing clones stem from an unresolved V gene, and the remainder is unexplained. The V and J calls and clone size are taken from that table; D and trimming were inferred from the DNA. The table held for this sample gives 110,000 to 150,000 clones. The leading ten clones occupy approximately 1% of the sample.

This receptor was identified in a male donor in good health and CMV-seronegative. The specimen was PBMCs. The chain links TRBV6-6 with TRBJ1-1; TRBD1 aligns with 7 central bases. The CDR3 region: CASSRPNAGGTEAFS. The nucleotide sequence is TGTGCCAGCAGCCGACCCAATGCAGGGGGCACTGAAGCTTTCTCT.